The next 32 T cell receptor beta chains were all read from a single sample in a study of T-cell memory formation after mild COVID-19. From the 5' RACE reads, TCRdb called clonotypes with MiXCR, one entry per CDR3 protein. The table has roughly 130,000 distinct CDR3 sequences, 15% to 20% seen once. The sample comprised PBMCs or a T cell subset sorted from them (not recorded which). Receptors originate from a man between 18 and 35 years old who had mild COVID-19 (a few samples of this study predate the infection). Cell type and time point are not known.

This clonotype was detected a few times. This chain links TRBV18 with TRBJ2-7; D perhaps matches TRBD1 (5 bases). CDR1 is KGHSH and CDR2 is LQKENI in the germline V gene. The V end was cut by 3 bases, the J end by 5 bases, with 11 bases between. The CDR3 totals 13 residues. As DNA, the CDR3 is TGTGCCAGCTCACCCGACAGACACCACGAGCAGTACGTC. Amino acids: CASSPDRHHEQYV.

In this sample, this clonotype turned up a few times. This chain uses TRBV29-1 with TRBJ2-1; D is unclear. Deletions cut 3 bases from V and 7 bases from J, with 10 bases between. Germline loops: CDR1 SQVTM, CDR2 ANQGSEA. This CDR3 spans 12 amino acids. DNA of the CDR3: TGCAGCGTTGACTCCCAAGGGAATGAGCAGTTCTTC. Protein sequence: CSVDSQGNEQFF.

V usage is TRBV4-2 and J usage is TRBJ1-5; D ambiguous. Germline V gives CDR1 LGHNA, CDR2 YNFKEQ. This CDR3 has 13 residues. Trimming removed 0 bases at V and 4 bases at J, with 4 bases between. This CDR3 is CASSQDQNQPQHF. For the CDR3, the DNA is TGTGCCAGCAGCCAAGACCAAAATCAGCCCCAGCATTTT.

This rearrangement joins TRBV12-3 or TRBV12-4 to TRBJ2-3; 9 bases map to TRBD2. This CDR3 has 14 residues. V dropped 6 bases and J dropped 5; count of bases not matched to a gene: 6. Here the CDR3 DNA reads TGTGCCAGCAGCCGTAGCGGGGGTTTAGATACGCAGTATTTT. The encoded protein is CASSRSGGLDTQYF.

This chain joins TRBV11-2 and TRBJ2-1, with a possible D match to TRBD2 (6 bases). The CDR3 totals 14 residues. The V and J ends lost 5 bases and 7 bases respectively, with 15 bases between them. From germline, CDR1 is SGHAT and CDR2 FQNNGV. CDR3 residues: CASSPFLSGNEQFF. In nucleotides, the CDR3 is TGTGCCAGCAGCCCCTTCCTTAGCGGTAATGAGCAGTTCTTC.

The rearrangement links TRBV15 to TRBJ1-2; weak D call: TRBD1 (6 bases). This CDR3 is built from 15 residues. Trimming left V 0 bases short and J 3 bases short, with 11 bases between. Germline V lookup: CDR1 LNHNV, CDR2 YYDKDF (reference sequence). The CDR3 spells CATSRDTGAHYGYTF. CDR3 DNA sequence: TGTGCCACCAGCAGAGATACGGGGGCCCACTATGGCTACACCTTC.

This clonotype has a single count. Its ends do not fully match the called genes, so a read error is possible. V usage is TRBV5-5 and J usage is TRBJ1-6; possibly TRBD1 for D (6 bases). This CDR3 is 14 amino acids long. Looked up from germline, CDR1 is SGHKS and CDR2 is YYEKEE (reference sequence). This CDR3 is CASSLGTPGSPLHF. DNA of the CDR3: TGTGCCAGCAGCCTCGGGACACCGGGATCACCACTCCACTTT.

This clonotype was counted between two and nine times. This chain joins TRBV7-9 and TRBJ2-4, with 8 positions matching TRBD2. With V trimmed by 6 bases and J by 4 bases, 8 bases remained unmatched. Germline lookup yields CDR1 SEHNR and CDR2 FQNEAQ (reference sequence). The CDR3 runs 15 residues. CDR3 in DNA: TGTGCCAGCAGTCAGCCGGGACTAGAAAAAAACATTCAGTACTTC. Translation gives CASSQPGLEKNIQYF.

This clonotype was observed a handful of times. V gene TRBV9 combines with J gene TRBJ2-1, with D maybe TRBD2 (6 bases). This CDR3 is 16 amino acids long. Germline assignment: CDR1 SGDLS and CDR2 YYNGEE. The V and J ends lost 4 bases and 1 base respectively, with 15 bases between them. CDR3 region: CASSPPGGLSYNEQFF. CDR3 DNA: TGTGCCAGCAGCCCGCCCGGGGGTTTGTCCTACAATGAGCAGTTCTTC.

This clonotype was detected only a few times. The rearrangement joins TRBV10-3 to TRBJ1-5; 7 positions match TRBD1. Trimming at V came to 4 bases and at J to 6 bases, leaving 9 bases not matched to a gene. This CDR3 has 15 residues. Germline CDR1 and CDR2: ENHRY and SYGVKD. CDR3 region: CAISGEGADGQPQHF. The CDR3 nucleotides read TGTGCCATCAGTGGGGAGGGGGCTGACGGTCAGCCCCAGCATTTT.

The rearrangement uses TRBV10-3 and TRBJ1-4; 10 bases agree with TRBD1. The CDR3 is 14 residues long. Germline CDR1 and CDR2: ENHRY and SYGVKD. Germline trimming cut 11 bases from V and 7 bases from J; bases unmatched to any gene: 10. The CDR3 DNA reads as TGTGCCGCCCGGTCCGGGACAGGGGCTGAAAAACTGTTTTTT. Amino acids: CAARSGTGAEKLFF.

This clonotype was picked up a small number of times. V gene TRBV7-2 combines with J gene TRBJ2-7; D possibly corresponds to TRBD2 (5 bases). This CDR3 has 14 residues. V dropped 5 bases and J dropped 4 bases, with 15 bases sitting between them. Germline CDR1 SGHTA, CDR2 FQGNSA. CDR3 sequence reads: CASSPVRSGYEQYF. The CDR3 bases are TGTGCCAGCAGCCCAGTGCGGAGCGGATACGAGCAGTACTTC.

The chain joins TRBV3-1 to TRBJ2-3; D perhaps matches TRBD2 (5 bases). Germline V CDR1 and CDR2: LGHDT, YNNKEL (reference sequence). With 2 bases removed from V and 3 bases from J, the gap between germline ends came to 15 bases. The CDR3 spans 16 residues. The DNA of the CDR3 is TGTGCCAGCAGCCAAAGGCTCGGGGTTTCGACAGATACGCAGTATTTT. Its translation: CASSQRLGVSTDTQYF.

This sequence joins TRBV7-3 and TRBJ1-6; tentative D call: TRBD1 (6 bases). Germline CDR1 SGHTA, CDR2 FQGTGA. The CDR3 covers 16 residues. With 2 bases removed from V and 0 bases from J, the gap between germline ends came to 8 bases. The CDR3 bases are TGTGCCAGCAGCTTACAGGGGAGCTCCTATAATTCACCCCTCCACTTT. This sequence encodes CASSLQGSSYNSPLHF.

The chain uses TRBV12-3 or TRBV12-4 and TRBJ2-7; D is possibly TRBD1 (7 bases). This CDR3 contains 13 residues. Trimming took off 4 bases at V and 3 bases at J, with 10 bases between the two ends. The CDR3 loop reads CASSSQGGYEQYF. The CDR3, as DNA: TGTGCCAGCAGTTCTCAGGGGGGCTACGAGCAGTACTTC.

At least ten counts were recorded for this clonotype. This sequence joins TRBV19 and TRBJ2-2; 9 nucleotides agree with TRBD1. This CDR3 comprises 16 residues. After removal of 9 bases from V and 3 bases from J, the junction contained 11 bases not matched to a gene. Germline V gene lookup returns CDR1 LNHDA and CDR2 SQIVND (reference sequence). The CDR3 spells CASLLRGQGDTGELFF. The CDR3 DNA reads TGTGCCAGCCTTCTCCGGGGACAGGGAGACACCGGGGAGCTGTTTTTT.

In DNA, the CDR3 is TGTGCCAGCTCACCGGGACGGGAAAAACTGTTTTTT. Translated: CASSPGREKLFF. The V call is TRBV18, the J call TRBJ1-4, with D possibly matching TRBD1 (5 bases). The V and J ends lost 3 bases and 8 bases respectively, with 7 bases between them. CDR3 size: 12 residues. Germline V gene lookup returns CDR1 KGHSH and CDR2 LQKENI.

The CDR3 DNA is TGTGCCAGCAGCCCTACCGGACAGGGGGGAAACACCATATATTTT. This sequence encodes CASSPTGQGGNTIYF. The V gene is TRBV2, the J gene TRBJ1-3; 9 bases align to TRBD1. This CDR3 spans 15 amino acids. Germline values: CDR1 SNHLY, CDR2 FYNNEI. The V gene end was trimmed by 6 bases and the J gene end by 4 bases; junction bases not matched to a gene: 7.

CDR3 residues: CASSLRVEGGPQHF. The CDR3 region has the DNA TGTGCCAGCAGCTTGCGAGTTGAGGGGGGGCCCCAGCATTTT. The gene calls are TRBV5-5 and TRBJ1-5; a possible D gene is TRBD1 (6 bases). Trimming left V 1 base short and J 9 bases short, with 14 bases between. CDR3 length equals 14 residues. CDR1 SGHKS and CDR2 YYEKEE come from the germline V gene (reference sequence).

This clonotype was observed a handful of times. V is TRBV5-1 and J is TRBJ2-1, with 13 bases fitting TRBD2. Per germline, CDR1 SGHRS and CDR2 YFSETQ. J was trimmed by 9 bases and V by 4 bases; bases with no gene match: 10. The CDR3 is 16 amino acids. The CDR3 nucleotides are TGCGCCAGCAGCGCAGCCGGGACTAGCGGGGCAGGTGAGCAGTTCTTC. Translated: CASSAAGTSGAGEQFF. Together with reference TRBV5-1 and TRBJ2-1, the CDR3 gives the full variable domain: KAGVTQTPRYLIKTRGQQVTLSCSPISGHRSVSWYQQTPGQGLQFLFEYFSETQRNKGNFPGRFSGRQFSNSRSEMNVSTLELGDSALYLCASSAAGTSGAGEQFFGPGTRLTVL.

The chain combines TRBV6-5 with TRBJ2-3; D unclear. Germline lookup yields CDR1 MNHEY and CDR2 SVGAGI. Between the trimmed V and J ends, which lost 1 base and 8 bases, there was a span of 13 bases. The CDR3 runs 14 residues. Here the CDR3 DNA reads TGTGCCAGCAGTTACTTGTCGGGTCGGAGTACGCAGTATTTT. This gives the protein CASSYLSGRSTQYF.

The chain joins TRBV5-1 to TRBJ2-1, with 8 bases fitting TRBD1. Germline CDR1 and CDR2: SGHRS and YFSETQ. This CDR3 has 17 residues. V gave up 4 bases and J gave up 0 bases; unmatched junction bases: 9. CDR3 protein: CASSTGQGSSSYNEQFF. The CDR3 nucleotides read TGCGCCAGCAGCACAGGACAGGGATCAAGCTCCTACAATGAGCAGTTCTTC.

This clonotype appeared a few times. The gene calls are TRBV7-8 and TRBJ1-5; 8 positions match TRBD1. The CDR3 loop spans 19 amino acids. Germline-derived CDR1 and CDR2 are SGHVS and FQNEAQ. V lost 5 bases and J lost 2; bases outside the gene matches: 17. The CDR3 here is CASSAEGQGLDFGNQPQHF. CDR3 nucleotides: TGTGCCAGCAGCGCCGAAGGACAGGGTCTGGATTTTGGCAATCAGCCCCAGCATTTT.

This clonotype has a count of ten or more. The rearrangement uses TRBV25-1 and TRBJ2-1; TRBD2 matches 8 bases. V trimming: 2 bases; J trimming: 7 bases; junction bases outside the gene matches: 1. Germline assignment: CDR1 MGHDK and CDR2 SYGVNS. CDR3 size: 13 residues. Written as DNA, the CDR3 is TGTGCCAGCAGTGAAGGCGGGGGGAATGAGCAGTTCTTC. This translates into CASSEGGGNEQFF.

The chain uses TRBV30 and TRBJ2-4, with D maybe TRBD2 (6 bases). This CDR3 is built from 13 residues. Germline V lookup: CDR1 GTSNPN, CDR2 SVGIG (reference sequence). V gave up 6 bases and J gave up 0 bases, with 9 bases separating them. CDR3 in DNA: TGTGCCTGCCAGGGACTAGCCAAAAACATTCAGTACTTC. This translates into CACQGLAKNIQYF.

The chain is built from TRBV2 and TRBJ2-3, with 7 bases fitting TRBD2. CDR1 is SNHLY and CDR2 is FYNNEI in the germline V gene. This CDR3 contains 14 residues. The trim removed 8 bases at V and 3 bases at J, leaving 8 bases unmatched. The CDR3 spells CASGAGFLTDTQYF. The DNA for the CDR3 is TGTGCCAGCGGAGCGGGGTTTTTAACAGATACGCAGTATTTT.

DNA for the CDR3: TGTGCCAGCAGTCCAATGGATGAGACCCAGTACTTC. Residues: CASSPMDETQYF. This chain links TRBV5-5 with TRBJ2-5; D uncertain. The V and J ends lost 5 bases and 5 bases respectively, with 10 bases between them. The CDR3 runs to 12 residues. CDR1 SGHKS and CDR2 YYEKEE come from the germline V gene (reference sequence).

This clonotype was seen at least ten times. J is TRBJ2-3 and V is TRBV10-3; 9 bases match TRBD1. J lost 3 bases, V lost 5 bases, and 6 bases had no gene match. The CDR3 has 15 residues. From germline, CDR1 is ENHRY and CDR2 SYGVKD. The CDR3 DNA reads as TGTGCCATCAGTCCGGGACAGGGAATTACAGATACGCAGTATTTT. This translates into CAISPGQGITDTQYF.

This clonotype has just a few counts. Here the CDR3 DNA reads TGCGCCAGCAGCCGGCGGACGGGACAGGGGACCACAGATACGCAGTATTTT. This codes for CASSRRTGQGTTDTQYF. The chain links TRBV5-1 to TRBJ2-3; 10 positions match TRBD1. Unmatched junction bases numbered 10, after V lost 4 bases and J lost 2 bases. This CDR3 spans 17 amino acids. Germline assignment: CDR1 SGHRS and CDR2 YFSETQ.

CDR3 bases: TGCGCCAGCTCAACTCGGACAGGGACGGATGGCTACACCTTC. Its protein is CASSTRTGTDGYTF. This chain connects TRBV5-1 to TRBJ1-2; 8 bases map to TRBD1. The CDR3 is made up of 14 amino acids. Trimming cost V 7 bases and J 6 bases; bases outside gene matches: 11. CDR1 is SGHRS and CDR2 is YFSETQ in the germline V gene.

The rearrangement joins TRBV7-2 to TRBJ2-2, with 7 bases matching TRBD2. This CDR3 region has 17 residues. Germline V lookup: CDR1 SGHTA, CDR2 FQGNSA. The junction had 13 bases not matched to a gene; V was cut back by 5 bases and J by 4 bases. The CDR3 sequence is CASSQLLATAATGELFF. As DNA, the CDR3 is TGTGCCAGCAGCCAACTACTAGCGACCGCGGCCACCGGGGAGCTGTTTTTT.

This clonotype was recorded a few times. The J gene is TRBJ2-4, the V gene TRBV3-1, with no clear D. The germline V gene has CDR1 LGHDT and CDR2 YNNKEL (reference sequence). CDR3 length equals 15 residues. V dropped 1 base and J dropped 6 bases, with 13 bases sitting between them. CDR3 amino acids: CASSQGLWDVNIQYF. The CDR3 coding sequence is TGTGCCAGCAGCCAAGGTCTCTGGGATGTAAACATTCAGTACTTC.